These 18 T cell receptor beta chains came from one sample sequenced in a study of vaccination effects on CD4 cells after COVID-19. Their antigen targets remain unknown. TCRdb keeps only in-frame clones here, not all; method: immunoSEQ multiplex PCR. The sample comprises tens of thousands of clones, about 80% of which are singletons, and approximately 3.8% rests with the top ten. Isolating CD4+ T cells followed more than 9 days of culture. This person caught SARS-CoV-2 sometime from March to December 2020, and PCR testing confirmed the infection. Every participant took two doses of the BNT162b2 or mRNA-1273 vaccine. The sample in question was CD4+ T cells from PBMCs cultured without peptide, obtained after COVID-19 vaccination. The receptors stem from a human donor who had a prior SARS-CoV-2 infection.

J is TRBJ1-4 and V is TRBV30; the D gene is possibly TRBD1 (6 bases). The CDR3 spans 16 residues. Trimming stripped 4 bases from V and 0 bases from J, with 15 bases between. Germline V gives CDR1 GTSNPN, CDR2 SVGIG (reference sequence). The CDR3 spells CAWTRGRGATNEKLFF. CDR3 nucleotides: TGTGCCTGGACCCGAGGAAGGGGGGCAACTAATGAAAAACTGTTTTTT.

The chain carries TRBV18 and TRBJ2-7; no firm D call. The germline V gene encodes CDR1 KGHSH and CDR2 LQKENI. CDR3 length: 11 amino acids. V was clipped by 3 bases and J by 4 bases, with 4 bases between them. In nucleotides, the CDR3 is TGTGCCAGCTCACCTGGTTACGAGCAGTACTTC. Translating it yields CASSPGYEQYF.

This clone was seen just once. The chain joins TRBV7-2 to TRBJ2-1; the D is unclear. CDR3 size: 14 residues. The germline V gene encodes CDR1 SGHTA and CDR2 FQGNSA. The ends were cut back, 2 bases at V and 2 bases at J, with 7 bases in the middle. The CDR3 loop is CASSLSAAYNEQFF. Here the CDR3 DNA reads TGTGCCAGCAGCTTATCGGCAGCCTACAATGAGCAGTTCTTC. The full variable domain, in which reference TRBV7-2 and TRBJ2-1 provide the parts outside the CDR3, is GAGVSQSPSNKVTEKGKDVELRCDPISGHTALYWYRQSLGQGLEFLIYFQGNSAPDKSGLPSDRFSAERTGGSVSTLTIQRTQQEDSAVYLCASSLSAAYNEQFFGPGTRLTVL.

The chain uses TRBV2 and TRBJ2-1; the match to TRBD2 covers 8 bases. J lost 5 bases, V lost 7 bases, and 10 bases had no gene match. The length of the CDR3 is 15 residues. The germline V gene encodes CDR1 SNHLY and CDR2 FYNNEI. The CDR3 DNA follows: TGTGCCAGCACGAAGGAGGCGGGAGGCCACAATGAGCAGTTCTTC. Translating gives CASTKEAGGHNEQFF. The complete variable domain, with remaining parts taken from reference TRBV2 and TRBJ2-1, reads EPEVTQTPSHQVTQMGQEVILRCVPISNHLYFYWYRQILGQKVEFLVSFYNNEISEKSEIFDDQFSVERPDGSNFTLKIRSTKLEDSAMYFCASTKEAGGHNEQFFGPGTRLTVL.

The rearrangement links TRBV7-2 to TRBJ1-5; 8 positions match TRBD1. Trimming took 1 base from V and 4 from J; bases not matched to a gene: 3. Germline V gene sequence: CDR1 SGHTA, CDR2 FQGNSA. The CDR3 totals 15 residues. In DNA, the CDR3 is TGTGCCAGCAGCTTAGGAGGGACAGGTAATCAGCCCCAGCATTTT. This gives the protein CASSLGGTGNQPQHF.

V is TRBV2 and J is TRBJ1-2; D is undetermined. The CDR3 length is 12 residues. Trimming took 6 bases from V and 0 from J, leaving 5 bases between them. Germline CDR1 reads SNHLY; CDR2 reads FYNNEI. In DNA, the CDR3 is TGTGCCAGCAGGGGCTCTAACTATGGCTACACCTTC. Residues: CASRGSNYGYTF.

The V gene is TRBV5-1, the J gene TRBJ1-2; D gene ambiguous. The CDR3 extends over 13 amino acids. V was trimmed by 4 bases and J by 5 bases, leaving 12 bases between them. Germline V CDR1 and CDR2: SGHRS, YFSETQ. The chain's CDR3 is CASSEDGGYGYTF. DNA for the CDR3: TGCGCCAGCAGCGAAGACGGTGGTTATGGCTACACCTTC.

The CDR3 sequence: CASSVTFENTEAFF. CDR3 nucleotides: TGTGCCAGCAGCGTAACGTTTGAGAACACTGAAGCTTTCTTT. The chain recombines TRBV9 with TRBJ1-1; D remains ambiguous. This CDR3 is 14 amino acids long. The V gene lost 1 base and the J gene lost 1 base, with 8 bases spanning the gap. Germline V lookup: CDR1 SGDLS, CDR2 YYNGEE.

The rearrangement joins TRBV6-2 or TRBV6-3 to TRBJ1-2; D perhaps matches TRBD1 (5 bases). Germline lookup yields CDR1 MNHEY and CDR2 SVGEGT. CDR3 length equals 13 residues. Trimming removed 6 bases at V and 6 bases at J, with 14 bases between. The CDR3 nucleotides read TGTGCCAGCAGCCCGGACACGGGGAATGGCTACACCTTC. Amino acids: CASSPDTGNGYTF.

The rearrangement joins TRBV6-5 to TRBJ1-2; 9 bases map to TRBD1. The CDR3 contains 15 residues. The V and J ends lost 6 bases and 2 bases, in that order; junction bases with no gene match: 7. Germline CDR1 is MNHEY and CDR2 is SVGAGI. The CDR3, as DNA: TGTGCCAGCAGCGCGACCGGGACAGGGAACTATGGCTACACCTTC. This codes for CASSATGTGNYGYTF.

CDR3 residues: CASSPSSGRNTEAFF. The CDR3 DNA is TGTGCCAGCTCACCATCCTCAGGGCGGAACACTGAAGCTTTCTTT. The gene calls are TRBV18 and TRBJ1-1; TRBD1 is a possible D gene (5 bases). The CDR3 runs 15 residues. Trimming took 2 bases from V and 1 from J, leaving 11 bases between them. Germline-derived CDR1 and CDR2 are KGHSH and LQKENI.

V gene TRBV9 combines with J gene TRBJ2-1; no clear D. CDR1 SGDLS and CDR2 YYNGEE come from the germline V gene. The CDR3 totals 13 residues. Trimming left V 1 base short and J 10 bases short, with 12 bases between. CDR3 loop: CASSVSPTREQFF. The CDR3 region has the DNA TGTGCCAGCAGCGTATCACCGACCAGGGAGCAGTTCTTC.

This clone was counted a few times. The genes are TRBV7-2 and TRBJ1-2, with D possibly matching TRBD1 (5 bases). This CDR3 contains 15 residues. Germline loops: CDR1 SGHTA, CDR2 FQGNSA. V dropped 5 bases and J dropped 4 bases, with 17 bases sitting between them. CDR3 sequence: CASSLVVRQGYGYTF. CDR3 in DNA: TGTGCCAGCAGCCTGGTAGTCCGGCAGGGCTATGGCTACACCTTC.

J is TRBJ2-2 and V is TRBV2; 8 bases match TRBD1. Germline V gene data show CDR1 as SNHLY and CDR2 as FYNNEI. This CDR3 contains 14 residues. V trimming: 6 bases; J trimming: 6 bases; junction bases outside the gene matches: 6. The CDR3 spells CASRRTGRAGELFF. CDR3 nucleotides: TGTGCCAGCAGGCGGACAGGGCGGGCCGGGGAGCTGTTTTTT. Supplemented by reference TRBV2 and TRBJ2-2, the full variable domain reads EPEVTQTPSHQVTQMGQEVILRCVPISNHLYFYWYRQILGQKVEFLVSFYNNEISEKSEIFDDQFSVERPDGSNFTLKIRSTKLEDSAMYFCASRRTGRAGELFFGEGSRLTVL.

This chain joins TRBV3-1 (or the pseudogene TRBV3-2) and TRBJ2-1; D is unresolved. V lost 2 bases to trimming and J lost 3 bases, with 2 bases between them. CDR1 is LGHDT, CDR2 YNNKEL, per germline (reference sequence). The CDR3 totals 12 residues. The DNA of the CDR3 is TGTGCCAGCAGCCAACTCTACAATGAGCAGTTCTTC. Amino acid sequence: CASSQLYNEQFF.

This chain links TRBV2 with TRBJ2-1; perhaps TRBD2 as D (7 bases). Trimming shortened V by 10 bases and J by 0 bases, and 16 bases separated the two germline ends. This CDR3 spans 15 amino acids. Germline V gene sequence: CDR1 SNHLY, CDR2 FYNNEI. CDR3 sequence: CATQGLGGSYNEQFF. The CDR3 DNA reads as TGTGCCACCCAAGGACTAGGGGGCTCCTACAATGAGCAGTTCTTC. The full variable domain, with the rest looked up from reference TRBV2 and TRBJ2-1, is EPEVTQTPSHQVTQMGQEVILRCVPISNHLYFYWYRQILGQKVEFLVSFYNNEISEKSEIFDDQFSVERPDGSNFTLKIRSTKLEDSAMYFCATQGLGGSYNEQFFGPGTRLTVL.

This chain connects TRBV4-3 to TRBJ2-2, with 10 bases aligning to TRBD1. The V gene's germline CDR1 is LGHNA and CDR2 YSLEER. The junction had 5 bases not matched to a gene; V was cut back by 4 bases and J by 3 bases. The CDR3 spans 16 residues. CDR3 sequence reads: CASSRDRGGDTGELFF. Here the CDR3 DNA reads TGCGCCAGCAGCCGGGACAGGGGAGGGGACACCGGGGAGCTGTTTTTT.

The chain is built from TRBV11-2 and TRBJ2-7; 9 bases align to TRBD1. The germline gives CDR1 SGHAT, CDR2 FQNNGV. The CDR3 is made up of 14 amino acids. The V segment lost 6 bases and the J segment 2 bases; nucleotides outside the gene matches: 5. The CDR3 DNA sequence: TGTGCCAGCAGACGACAGGGGGACACCTACGAGCAGTACTTC. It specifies CASRRQGDTYEQYF.